This is a list of T cell receptor beta chains from one sample in a study of blood T cells in healthy people across ages. Using its own MiXCR run on the 5' RACE reads, TCRdb lists one record per CDR3 protein. This table holds roughly 2 million distinct CDR3 sequences, 40% to 55% found once. What was sequenced was blood. The receptors stem from a woman aged 40 to 49 in good health. Both conserved end residues are part of each CDR3. A D gene is named only where the DNA matches it firmly. The size entry is marked missing in some rows and otherwise reads once, few, many or a size class.

v_call	j_call	clone_size	d_call	cdr3_nt	cdr3_aa
TRBV20-1	TRBJ2-6	.	.	TGCAGTGCTAGAGATCCGGGACGGTGGGACTCTGGGGCCAACGTCCTGACTTTC	CSARDPGRWDSGANVLTF
TRBV18	TRBJ1-2	.	.	TGTGCCAGCTCAAACTCCGGGACCCTAATTGGTAGCTACACCTTC	CASSNSGTLIGSYTF
TRBV24-1	TRBJ2-4	few	.	TGTGCCACCAGTGCTCAGGGGCCCCGTGGGGAGCAGTACTTC	CATSAQGPRGEQYF
TRBV20-1	TRBJ1-1	.	TRBD1	TGCAGTGCTAGGGATGTTGTAAGGGGGCGGGACACTGAAGCTTTCTTT	CSARDVVRGRDTEAFF
TRBV5-1	TRBJ2-7	few	.	TGCGCCAGTCGAGAACCCGGGTCTCATAACGAGCAGTACTTC	CASREPGSHNEQYF
TRBV20-1	TRBJ2-1	.	TRBD1	TGCAGTGCTAGGGACACAGGGGGCTCCTACAATGAGCAGTTCTTC	CSARDTGGSYNEQFF
TRBV3-1	TRBJ2-3	once	.	TGTGCCAGCAGCCAAGACCCGTCGGGGAGTCCGACAGATACGCAGTATTTT	CASSQDPSGSPTDTQYF
TRBV5-1	TRBJ2-3	.	.	TGCGCCAGCAGCTTGGGTGGAGGTGGCGGGATTACCATAGATACGCAGTATTTT	CASSLGGGGGITIDTQYF
TRBV7-9	TRBJ2-5	.	TRBD1	TGTGCCAGCAGCTTTGTGGGACAGGAAGAGACCCAGTACTTC	CASSFVGQEETQYF
TRBV13	TRBJ2-7	.	TRBD1	TGTGCCAGCAGCTCCCTGGACAGGGGTAGGACTACTAACGAGCAGTACTTC	CASSSLDRGRTTNEQYF
TRBV10-3	TRBJ2-1	few	.	TGTGCCATCAGTGAGCGGGGCCTCTCTGACAATGAGCAGTTCTTC	CAISERGLSDNEQFF
TRBV4-2	TRBJ1-6	.	.	TGTGCCAGCAGCCAAGTCTCGAGGGGAAGAGATAATTCACCCCTCCACTTT	CASSQVSRGRDNSPLHF
TRBV7-2	TRBJ1-5	.	.	TGTGCCAGCAGCTTACATGGGTCTGGCAATCAGCCCCAGCATTTT	CASSLHGSGNQPQHF
TRBV20-1	TRBJ2-7	.	.	TGCAGTGCTCCGGGGCTAGCGCTCTCCTACGAGCAGTACTTC	CSAPGLALSYEQYF
TRBV20-1	TRBJ1-6	.	TRBD1	TGCAGTGCTAGAGATGTCCAGGGGGTAGAGACATCCTATAATTCACCCCTCCACTTT	CSARDVQGVETSYNSPLHF
TRBV6-2/TRBV6-3	TRBJ2-6	.	.	TGTGCCAGCAGTTACTCGAGGAGCTCTGGGGCCAACGCCCTGACTTTC	CASSYSRSSGANALTF
TRBV4-3	TRBJ2-3	.	TRBD2	TGCGCCAGCAGCCAAGGTGTAGCCGCTAGCGGGGGAGATGATACGCAGTATTTT	CASSQGVAASGGDDTQYF